The present entry profiles one T cell receptor (beta chain) with its context. Its antigen remains unidentified. This sample was included in a study of T cell responses to AZD1222 COVID-19 vaccine. Only in-frame clones appear in the TCRdb table, and some are missing; sequencing was by immunoSEQ multiplex PCR. The sample lists about 110,000 clones; about 85% were seen once. Study-wide results and limits: In the spike-specific TCR repertoire, nearly half reportedly target unmutated variant regions. Only 5 to 7 AZD1222 recipients were seropositive at baseline.

The V end lost 3 bases, the J end lost 8 bases, and 19 bases lay between the germline ends. Looked up from germline, CDR1 is SQVTM and CDR2 is ANQGSEA. The CDR3 is made up of 14 amino acids. This sample comprised peripheral blood, obtained on day 0 of AZD1222 vaccination. The chain joins TRBV29-1 to TRBJ1-2; D is possibly TRBD1 (6 bases). This clonotype was sampled from an adult in good health. CDR3 sequence: CSVDGGRGTSGYTF. The CDR3 DNA is TGCAGCGTTGATGGAGGCAGGGGAACTAGCGGCTACACCTTC.